The 5 T cell receptor beta chains in this list originate from one sample, sequenced in a study of blood T cell repertoires in COVID-19. Measured with immunoSEQ multiplex PCR; TCRdb has only the in-frame clones, and not every one. The table lists 98,000 or so clones, around 82% of them singletons. The sequenced material came from peripheral blood. These receptors originate from a man in his 60s with acute or convalescent COVID-19.

The gene calls are TRBV20-1 and TRBJ1-3; unclear D gene. V was shortened by 3 bases and J by 11 bases, with 11 bases between the two germline ends. The CDR3 covers 11 residues. Germline values: CDR1 DFQATT, CDR2 SNEGSKA (reference sequence). The CDR3 nucleotides read TGCAGTGCTAGTACTAACCCGGCCATATATTTT. Encoded protein: CSASTNPAIYF.

The CDR3 nucleotides are TGTGCCAGCAGTCCGCGGGACAGGTCCCTCTATGGCTACACCTTC. Translating it yields CASSPRDRSLYGYTF. The V gene is TRBV27, the J gene TRBJ1-2; 8 nucleotides match TRBD1. The CDR3 extends over 15 amino acids. Germline CDR1 MNHEY, CDR2 SMNVEV (reference sequence). J gave up 4 bases and V 5 bases, and 9 bases lay outside the gene matches.

J is TRBJ1-2 and V is TRBV19; 7 bases match TRBD1. CDR3 size: 13 residues. Germline-derived CDR1 and CDR2 are LNHDA and SQIVND (reference sequence). The V segment lost 5 bases and the J segment 9 bases; nucleotides outside the gene matches: 9. The chain's CDR3 is CASSPKQGRSYTF. DNA of the CDR3: TGTGCCAGTAGTCCGAAACAGGGGCGGAGCTACACCTTC.

This clone was recorded a few times. The J gene is TRBJ2-2, the V gene TRBV11-3; maybe TRBD2 (5 bases). CDR1 is SGHNT, CDR2 YENEEA, per germline. The CDR3 is made up of 16 amino acids. V lost 0 bases to trimming and J lost 5 bases, with 13 bases between them. This CDR3 is CASSLDHLRGTGELFF. The CDR3, as DNA: TGTGCCAGCAGCTTAGATCACCTTCGGGGAACCGGGGAGCTGTTTTTT. The full variable domain, in which reference TRBV11-3 and TRBJ2-2 provide the parts outside the CDR3, is EAGVVQSPRYKIIEKKQPVAFWCNPISGHNTLYWYLQNLGQGPELLIRYENEEAVDDSQLPKDRFSAERLKGVDSTLKIQPAELGDSAVYLCASSLDHLRGTGELFFGEGSRLTVL.

The rearrangement uses TRBV18 and TRBJ1-1; TRBD1 aligns across 11 bases. The length of the CDR3 is 14 residues. The germline V gene has CDR1 KGHSH and CDR2 LQKENI. V lost 5 bases, J lost 1 base, and 0 bases stayed unmatched. The CDR3 nucleotides are TGTGCCAGCTCAGGGACAGGGGGGAACACTGAAGCTTTCTTT. Its protein is CASSGTGGNTEAFF.